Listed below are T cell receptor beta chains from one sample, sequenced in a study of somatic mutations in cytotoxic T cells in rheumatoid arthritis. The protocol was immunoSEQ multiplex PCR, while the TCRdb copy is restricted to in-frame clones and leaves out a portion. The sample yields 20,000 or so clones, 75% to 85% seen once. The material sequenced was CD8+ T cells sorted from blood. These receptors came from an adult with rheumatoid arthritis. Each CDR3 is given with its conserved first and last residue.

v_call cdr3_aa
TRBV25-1 CASSGIGSYEQYF
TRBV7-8 CASSTQSSGRAQTDTQYF
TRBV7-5 CARSIDSGGNQETQYF
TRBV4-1 CASSRTSGGAETQYF
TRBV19 CASSTQGLAGELFF
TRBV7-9 CASSFWTGRTEAFF
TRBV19 CASSSGLSTEAFF
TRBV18 CASSLGQGAYEQYF
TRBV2 CASSTRMGGGETQYF
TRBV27 CASSRQSSGRGELFF
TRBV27 CASSLGLAGSDTQYF
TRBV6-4 CASSDPTSGMNNEQFF
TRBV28 CASSSRGLYGYTF
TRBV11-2 CASSLELMETQYF
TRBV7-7 CASSLDSLAGLWETQYF
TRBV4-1 CASSHLRGRNQPQHF
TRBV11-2 CASSLGHTSGTEAFF
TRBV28 CASIGSGTGGTEAFF
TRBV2 CASSEKVEGQETQYF
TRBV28 CASSLSENIQPQHF
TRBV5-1 CASSAAGTDVPLYGYTF
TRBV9 CASSVEDGGYTEGYTF
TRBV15 CATSWTGTETQYF
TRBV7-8 CASSLSQAQPQHF